The 26 T cell receptor beta chains below were found in one sample sequenced in a study of T cell responses to AZD1222 COVID-19 vaccine. Some clones are missing from TCRdb's copy, which holds only in-frame ones; the method was immunoSEQ multiplex PCR. The data hold some 81,000 clones, with 80% to 90% observed a single time. The starting material was peripheral blood, obtained 28 days after the second AZD1222 dose. These receptors all come from an adult who received the AZD1222 COVID-19 vaccine.

V usage is TRBV6-6 and J usage is TRBJ2-7; D remains unclear. The CDR3 runs to 13 residues. CDR1 MNHNY and CDR2 SVGAGI come from the germline V gene (reference sequence). Trimming left V 2 bases short and J 0 bases short, with 5 bases between. This CDR3 reads CASSYAGSYEQYF. The CDR3 DNA reads TGTGCCAGCAGTTACGCCGGCTCCTACGAGCAGTACTTC.

This clone was observed once. The chain links TRBV9 to TRBJ2-3; 7 nucleotides line up with TRBD2. Germline V gene sequence: CDR1 SGDLS, CDR2 YYNGEE. The junction had 7 bases not matched to a gene; V was cut back by 0 bases and J by 6 bases. This CDR3 has 15 residues. This chain's CDR3 is CASSVVGSGWDTQYF. The DNA of the CDR3 is TGTGCCAGCAGCGTAGTCGGTAGCGGGTGGGATACGCAGTATTTT. Full variable domain (rest looked up from reference TRBV9 and TRBJ2-3): DSGVTQTPKHLITATGQRVTLRCSPRSGDLSVYWYQQSLDQGLQFLIQYYNGEERAKGNILERFSAQQFPDLHSELNLSSLELGDSALYFCASSVVGSGWDTQYFGPGTRLTVL.

The V and J genes are TRBV5-6 and TRBJ1-1, with D uncertain. Trimming took off 3 bases at V and 2 bases at J, with 14 bases between the two ends. Per the germline V gene, CDR1 is SGHDT and CDR2 is YYEEEE. This CDR3 contains 15 residues. Here the CDR3 reads CASSSMGLSNTEAFF. CDR3 bases: TGTGCCAGCAGCTCGATGGGTCTAAGTAACACTGAAGCTTTCTTT.

This clone occurred a few times. V usage is TRBV7-8 and J usage is TRBJ1-5, with TRBD1 matching over 7 bases. There are 16 residues in the CDR3. J lost 4 bases, V lost 0 bases, and 6 bases had no gene match. CDR1 and CDR2 (germline): SGHVS, FQNEAQ. This chain's CDR3 is CASSLAEEGANQPQHF. DNA for the CDR3: TGTGCCAGCAGCTTAGCAGAGGAGGGGGCTAATCAGCCCCAGCATTTT.

This rearrangement joins TRBV28 to TRBJ1-3; weak D call: TRBD1 (5 bases). The CDR3 is 13 residues long. V gave up 8 bases and J gave up 0 bases, with 8 bases separating them. CDR1 MDHEN and CDR2 SYDVKM come from the germline V gene. The CDR3 loop is CASYDSSGNTIYF. CDR3 nucleotides: TGTGCCAGCTATGACAGCTCTGGAAACACCATATATTTT.

The V and J genes are TRBV11-3 and TRBJ1-4; D is unresolved. The CDR3 covers 15 residues. The V gene lost 9 bases and the J gene lost 3 bases, with 17 bases spanning the gap. Germline V gene sequence: CDR1 SGHNT, CDR2 YENEEA. CDR3 amino acids: CASSPSTGPNEKLFF. As DNA, the CDR3 is TGTGCCAGTTCCCCTTCGACCGGACCTAATGAAAAACTGTTTTTT.

V and J are TRBV24-1 and TRBJ2-3; TRBD2 agrees at 7 bases. This CDR3 region has 16 residues. V was pared by 4 bases and J by 0 bases, with 6 bases of the junction left unmatched. Germline V CDR1 and CDR2: KGHDR, SFDVKD. CDR3 sequence: CATSDTGTTSTDTQYF. CDR3 nucleotide sequence: TGTGCCACCAGTGACACCGGGACTACTAGCACAGATACGCAGTATTTT.

CDR3 region: CASSEGRGAKNIQYF. The CDR3 DNA is TGTGCCAGCAGTGAAGGTCGGGGGGCCAAAAACATTCAGTACTTC. The rearrangement joins TRBV6-1 to TRBJ2-4, with D possibly matching TRBD2 (6 bases). Germline V gene sequence: CDR1 MNHNS, CDR2 SASEGT. V was cut by 1 base and J by 1 base, with 8 bases left in between. This CDR3 has 15 residues.

The rearrangement links TRBV28 to TRBJ1-5, with TRBD1 identical over 8 bases. The V gene's germline CDR1 is MDHEN and CDR2 SYDVKM. The CDR3 spans 14 residues. The J segment lost 5 bases and the V segment lost 7 bases, leaving 7 bases of the junction unmatched. CDR3 sequence (DNA): TGTGCCAGCATTGCCCCAGGGGGCTATCAGCCCCAGCATTTT. Translated: CASIAPGGYQPQHF.

V and J are TRBV4-1 and TRBJ2-1; 11 nucleotides align to TRBD2. V lost 0 bases and J lost 8; bases outside the gene matches: 6. The CDR3 consists of 16 residues. The germline V gene encodes CDR1 MGHRA and CDR2 YSYEKL. The CDR3 sequence is CASSQDTSGRYYEQFF. The CDR3 DNA sequence: TGCGCCAGCAGCCAAGACACTAGCGGGAGATACTATGAGCAGTTCTTC.

V usage is TRBV27 and J usage is TRBJ1-5; a weak D match, TRBD1 (5 bases). Trimming removed 0 bases at V and 6 bases at J, with 12 bases between. The germline CDR1 and CDR2 sequences are MNHEY and SMNVEV (reference sequence). This CDR3 contains 15 residues. The CDR3 loop is CASSLSMGQGQPQHF. The DNA for the CDR3 is TGTGCCAGCAGTTTATCGATGGGGCAGGGTCAGCCCCAGCATTTT.

The V gene is TRBV5-1, the J gene TRBJ1-3, with D unresolved. The CDR3 extends over 14 amino acids. V lost 4 bases and J 0 bases, leaving 8 bases between the germline ends. Germline CDR1 is SGHRS and CDR2 is YFSETQ. CDR3 in DNA: TGCGCCAGCAGCCCGGACGCCTCTGGAAACACCATATATTTT. It translates to CASSPDASGNTIYF.

This clone occurred a few times. V gene TRBV11-2 combines with J gene TRBJ1-5, with D uncertain. The CDR3 extends over 15 amino acids. The germline V gene has CDR1 SGHAT and CDR2 FQNNGV. Trimming took 0 bases from V and 4 from J, leaving 10 bases between them. This CDR3 is CASSLEGGVNQPQHF. CDR3 in DNA: TGTGCCAGCAGCTTAGAGGGTGGCGTGAATCAGCCCCAGCATTTT.

The rearrangement joins TRBV11-2 to TRBJ1-1, with 8 bases that match TRBD1. This CDR3 is built from 16 residues. Trimming took 1 base from V and 1 from J; bases not matched to a gene: 5. Germline CDR1 SGHAT, CDR2 FQNNGV. The CDR3 nucleotides are TGTGCCAGCAGCTTAGGCAGGGGGCTAAAGAACACTGAAGCTTTCTTT. This gives the protein CASSLGRGLKNTEAFF. The whole variable domain, remainder taken from reference TRBV11-2 and TRBJ1-1, is EAGVAQSPRYKIIEKRQSVAFWCNPISGHATLYWYQQILGQGPKLLIQFQNNGVVDDSQLPKDRFSAERLKGVDSTLKIQPAKLEDSAVYLCASSLGRGLKNTEAFFGQGTRLTVV.

The chain uses TRBV3-1 (or the pseudogene TRBV3-2) and TRBJ2-1; the D is unclear. Germline V gives CDR1 LGHDT, CDR2 YNNKEL (reference sequence). CDR3 length: 14 residues. Between the trimmed V and J ends, which lost 3 bases and 4 bases, there was a span of 10 bases. The CDR3 loop is CASSQTTGYNEQFF. The CDR3 DNA reads TGTGCCAGCAGCCAGACCACTGGTTACAATGAGCAGTTCTTC.

The chain recombines TRBV11-3 with TRBJ1-1, with TRBD1 as a possible D gene (5 bases). Germline CDR1 SGHNT, CDR2 YENEEA. CDR3 length: 13 amino acids. The V gene lost 5 bases and the J gene lost 1 base, with 8 bases spanning the gap. CDR3 sequence: CASSPGQNTEAFF. For the CDR3, the DNA is TGTGCCAGCAGCCCCGGACAGAACACTGAAGCTTTCTTT.

This chain uses TRBV27 with TRBJ2-1; TRBD2 matches 8 bases. This CDR3 contains 14 residues. J was trimmed by 3 bases and V by 7 bases; bases with no gene match: 5. Germline loops: CDR1 MNHEY, CDR2 SMNVEV (reference sequence). The DNA for the CDR3 is TGTGCCAGCACCCCCGGGACTAGCTACAATGAGCAGTTCTTC. Translating it yields CASTPGTSYNEQFF.

This chain connects TRBV11-2 to TRBJ1-5; D not resolved. The CDR3 has 14 amino acids. V was trimmed by 3 bases and J by 7 bases, leaving 13 bases between them. The V gene's germline CDR1 is SGHAT and CDR2 FQNNGV. Here the CDR3 reads CASSFGSGMQPQHF. CDR3 coding DNA: TGTGCCAGCAGCTTCGGGAGCGGTATGCAGCCCCAGCATTTT.

Turning to this clone: An end of the junction does not agree with germline; a read error may underlie this. This chain links TRBV20-1 with TRBJ2-1, with 7 bases aligning to TRBD2. Germline CDR1 reads DFQATT; CDR2 reads SNEGSKA (reference sequence). This CDR3 contains 15 residues. CDR3 region: CSASQTSVSSNEQFF. CDR3 DNA sequence: TGCAGTGCTAGTCAAACTAGCGTCTCCTCCAATGAGCAGTTCTTC.

This chain joins TRBV5-6 and TRBJ2-2; maybe TRBD2 (6 bases). Trimming took 4 bases from V and 5 from J, leaving 15 bases between them. The CDR3 sequence is 15 residues long. Looked up from germline, CDR1 is SGHDT and CDR2 is YYEEEE. The CDR3 nucleotides read TGTGCCAGCAGCCATTGGGGACTCCCGACCGGGGAGCTGTTTTTT. It encodes CASSHWGLPTGELFF.

The chain employs TRBV27 and TRBJ2-7, with 10 bases fitting TRBD1. The V segment lost 8 bases and the J segment 1 base; nucleotides outside the gene matches: 5. The CDR3 runs to 14 residues. The germline CDR1 and CDR2 sequences are MNHEY and SMNVEV (reference sequence). The chain's CDR3 is CASGRDRGSYEQYF. The CDR3, as DNA: TGTGCCAGCGGGCGGGACAGGGGATCCTACGAGCAGTACTTC.

This chain connects TRBV5-8 to TRBJ1-1; no definite D call. Germline V gene data show CDR1 as SGHTS and CDR2 as YDEGEE. The CDR3 extends over 14 amino acids. V lost 4 bases, J lost 6 bases, and 16 bases lay in between. The CDR3 region is CASSRGATASEAFF. The CDR3 DNA sequence: TGTGCCAGCAGCCGGGGAGCTACAGCGTCTGAAGCTTTCTTT.

This clone was seen a handful of times. The rearrangement uses TRBV6-5 and TRBJ2-3; the D is unclear. V was pared by 0 bases and J by 6 bases, with 7 bases between. The CDR3 consists of 13 residues. Germline CDR1 is MNHEY and CDR2 is SVGAGI. CDR3 DNA: TGTGCCAGCAGTTACTCCCCGTTGGATACGCAGTATTTT. It translates to CASSYSPLDTQYF.

The rearrangement links TRBV7-8 to TRBJ2-1, with 7 nucleotides matching TRBD1. Germline lookup yields CDR1 SGHVS and CDR2 FQNEAQ. Trimming removed 5 bases from V and 7 bases from J; junction bases left unmatched: 8. The CDR3 spans 14 residues. The CDR3 DNA follows: TGTGCCAGCAGCCCGAGCGAGGGGGCAAATGAGCAGTTCTTC. Translated: CASSPSEGANEQFF.

The chain uses TRBV5-1 and TRBJ2-5, with D unresolved. Per the germline V gene, CDR1 is SGHRS and CDR2 is YFSETQ. The CDR3 runs to 16 residues. V was trimmed by 2 bases and J by 5 bases, leaving 19 bases between them. CDR3 amino acids: CASSFVGMGKGETQYF. The CDR3 DNA reads TGCGCCAGCAGCTTTGTGGGGATGGGAAAGGGTGAGACCCAGTACTTC.

This clone has a single count. The gene calls are TRBV5-1 and TRBJ2-7; 7 bases match TRBD2. The junction had 7 bases not matched to a gene; V was cut back by 0 bases and J by 1 base. Germline CDR1 is SGHRS and CDR2 is YFSETQ. The CDR3 has 16 residues. CDR3: CASSLGSAGESYEQYF. DNA of the CDR3: TGCGCCAGCAGCTTGGGATCCGCGGGGGAGTCCTACGAGCAGTACTTC.